The sequence of this TCR beta chain was determined in a study of T cell clonality in common variable immunodeficiency. From germline, CDR1 is SGHRS and CDR2 YFSETQ. The CDR3 covers 14 residues. Generated by immunoSEQ multiplex PCR, the TCRdb table keeps only in-frame clones and is missing some. The record shows 40,000 to 45,000 clones for this sample, with no singletons present. Note on this clone: The read terminates 3 residues ahead of where the CDR3 ends, so the germline J gene completes it.

Source material: peripheral blood mononuclear cells. This sequence originates from a person aged 18 to 69 in good health. This rearrangement joins TRBV5-1 to TRBJ2-3; D is perhaps TRBD1 (6 bases). The CDR3: CASSSGQPKETQYF. The sequenced part of the CDR3 DNA is TGCGCCAGCAGCTCTGGACAGCCGAAAGAGACG.